The sequence of this T cell receptor (beta chain) was determined in a study of OX40 agonist ivuxolimab in advanced cancers. Background on the study: Dose-escalation patients suffered from hepatocellular carcinoma, melanoma, renal cell or head and neck cancer.

On this clone: What it recognizes is unknown.

Sequencing used immunoSEQ multiplex PCR; TCRdb keeps in-frame clones, though not all of them. The sample consists of more than 95,000 clones, roughly 90% of them appearing once. The study, taken as a whole, reports: The authors also found low normalized T-cell clonal expansion in some nonresponders.

Per germline, CDR1 SGHRS and CDR2 YFSETQ. Trimming shortened V by 4 bases and J by 6 bases, and 18 bases separated the two germline ends. The CDR3 spans 15 residues. The sequencing used CD4+ or CD8+ T cells sorted from blood, collected in a trial of the OX40 agonist ivuxolimab. The receptor comes from an adult with an advanced solid tumor such as melanoma, head and neck, liver or kidney cancer. This sequence joins TRBV5-1 and TRBJ2-3, with D possibly being TRBD2 (6 bases). In nucleotides, the CDR3 is TGCGCCAGCAGCCTGGAGGGGACGGTGGGGGATACGCAGTATTTT. Protein sequence: CASSLEGTVGDTQYF.